This T cell receptor beta chain was found in a study of CD8+CD57+ T cells in acquired aplastic anemia. As for this clonotype: Antigen specificity is unknown.

Using genomic DNA as the template, TCR beta VDJ and CDR3 profiling was carried out. TCRdb recomputed calls from the reads with MiXCR, one row per CDR3 protein. Of fewer than 250,000 distinct CDR3 sequences in the sample, roughly 45% were seen once. The trim removed 4 bases at V and 5 bases at J, leaving 5 bases unmatched. The CDR3 contains 14 residues. Germline V gene sequence: CDR1 SNHLY, CDR2 FYNNEI. By flow cytometry, patients selected for sequencing had shown an expansion of CD8+CD57+ cells. Among the patients, all had severe acquired aplastic anemia. Study outcomes and limitations: Shared by patients and controls, 25 to 30 CD8+ CDR3s were abundant in patients. With respect to CD8+ Simpson's diversity, patients and controls did not differ significantly.

The origin of this receptor is a human donor with aplastic anemia. V and J are TRBV2 and TRBJ2-1, with TRBD1 matching 7 bases. Specimen: sorted CD4+, CD8+, or CD8+CD57+ T cells (not recorded which) from PBMCs. CDR3 amino acids: CASSGGQADNEQFF. The CDR3, as DNA: TGTGCCAGCAGTGGAGGACAGGCCGACAATGAGCAGTTCTTC.